The rows below give T cell receptor beta chains drawn from one sample of a study of blood T cell repertoires in COVID-19. The table came from immunoSEQ multiplex PCR; TCRdb's copy has only in-frame clones and leaves some out. The sample records 430,000 or so clones, approximately 88% being singletons. The specimen was PBMCs or T cells enriched from blood (not recorded which). All receptors derive from a woman in her thirties or forties who had recovered from COVID-19. Both conserved end residues are part of each CDR3. D genes are given only for firm matches. Not every row has a clone size; where given, it reads once, few, many or a size class.

j_call | clone_size | d_call | v_call | cdr3_nt | cdr3_aa
TRBJ1-1 | . | . | TRBV30 | TGTGCCTGGAGTGTAACCCTAAATGCTGAAGCTTTCTTT | CAWSVTLNAEAFF
TRBJ1-6 | . | . | TRBV7-8 | TGTGCCAGCAGCCTATCTGGTAGTCATCCGTCGGATAATTCACCCCTCCACTTT | CASSLSGSHPSDNSPLHF
TRBJ1-2 | . | TRBD1 | TRBV6-5 | TGTGCCAGCAGTCCTCCGGACAGGGCGGATGGCTACACCTTC | CASSPPDRADGYTF
TRBJ2-1 | . | TRBD2 | TRBV4-3 | TGCGCCAGCAGCCAAGGGGTCCTTAGCGGGAGCCTTGAGCAGTTCTTC | CASSQGVLSGSLEQFF
TRBJ2-1 | . | TRBD2 | TRBV3-1/TRBV3-2 | TGTGCCAGCAGCTTACTAGGGACTAGCGGGCGCTCCTACAATGAGCAGTTCTTC | CASSLLGTSGRSYNEQFF
TRBJ1-2 | . | TRBD1 | TRBV7-9 | TGTGCCAGCAGTTCGACAGGGGAAGGTGGCTACACCTTC | CASSSTGEGGYTF
TRBJ1-3 | . | . | TRBV30 | TGTGCCTGGAGTGTACGGGCTGGAAACACCATATATTTT | CAWSVRAGNTIYF
TRBJ1-2 | . | . | TRBV27 | TGTGCCAGCAGTTTCCGCGCAGGGACTAACTATGGCTACACCTTC | CASSFRAGTNYGYTF
TRBJ2-1 | . | TRBD2 | TRBV7-2 | TGTGCCAGCAGCTTTCCCCTAGCGGGAGTGTTTGGCGATGAGCAGTTCTTC | CASSFPLAGVFGDEQFF
TRBJ2-1 | . | . | TRBV14 | TGTGCCAGCAGCCAAGACAGGTACAATGAGCAGTTCTTC | CASSQDRYNEQFF
TRBJ2-7 | . | . | TRBV11-2 | TGTGCCAGCAGCTTAGGCAGGACTTCCTACGAGCAGTACTTC | CASSLGRTSYEQYF
TRBJ2-3 | . | TRBD1 | TRBV7-8 | TGTGCCAGCAGCCCAACGGGACAGTTGACATCCACAGATACGCAGTATTTT | CASSPTGQLTSTDTQYF
TRBJ2-1 | . | TRBD1 | TRBV7-2 | TGTGCCAGCAGCTTAGGGACAGGGTACGATGAGCAGTTCTTC | CASSLGTGYDEQFF
TRBJ1-2 | . | . | TRBV5-4 | TGTGCCAGCAGCTTGTCGATCACCGGAGGCTATGGCTACACCTTC | CASSLSITGGYGYTF
TRBJ2-1 | . | TRBD2 | TRBV3-1/TRBV3-2 | TGTGCCAGCAGCCAAGAACTCGCGGGAGAGCCCTACAATGAGCAGTTCTTC | CASSQELAGEPYNEQFF
TRBJ2-2 | . | TRBD1 | TRBV6-6 | TGTGCCAGCCTGACAGGGGTTACCGGGGAGCTGTTTTTT | CASLTGVTGELFF
TRBJ1-1 | . | . | TRBV6-6 | TGTGCCAGCAGTTACATCCCCCAGGGGTCAAACACTGAAGCTTTCTTT | CASSYIPQGSNTEAFF
TRBJ2-7 | once | . | TRBV14 | TGTGCCAGCAGTCCAGGGGTACCCTACGAGCAGTACTTC | CASSPGVPYEQYF
TRBJ2-7 | . | TRBD2 | TRBV19 | TGTGCCAGTAGTCTTCGGACTAGCGGGAGCTACGAGCAGTACTTC | CASSLRTSGSYEQYF
TRBJ1-1 | . | . | TRBV4-3 | TGCGCCAGCAGCCAAGATCGGGGAGGGGACACTGAAGCTTTCTTT | CASSQDRGGDTEAFF
TRBJ1-2 | . | TRBD1 | TRBV19 | TGTGCCAGTAGTGCGACAGGGGGCGCTTCCAACTATGGCTACACCTTC | CASSATGGASNYGYTF
TRBJ2-7 | . | TRBD2 | TRBV7-2 | TGTGCCAGCAGCCTAGTCCCTAGCGGGAGCTACGAGCAGTACTTC | CASSLVPSGSYEQYF
TRBJ2-5 | . | . | TRBV19 | TGTGCCAGTAGTACGTACACCCAAGAGACCCAGTACTTC | CASSTYTQETQYF
TRBJ1-3 | . | . | TRBV10-3 | TGTGCCATCACCCAGGGACTCTCTGGAAACACCATATATTTT | CAITQGLSGNTIYF
TRBJ1-1 | . | . | TRBV13 | TGTGCCAGCAGCTTAGGAGACAGGAACACTGAAGCTTTCTTT | CASSLGDRNTEAFF
TRBJ2-7 | . | . | TRBV4-3 | TGCGCCAGCAGCCAAGACGCCGGTGATTACGAGCAGTACTTC | CASSQDAGDYEQYF
TRBJ2-1 | . | TRBD2 | TRBV9 | TGTGCCAGCAGCCCCGGGGTAGCGGGAGCCAATGAGCAGTTCTTC | CASSPGVAGANEQFF
TRBJ1-1 | few | . | TRBV12-3/TRBV12-4 | TGTGCCAGCAGAGCCGGGGGGGACGAAGCTTTCTTT | CASRAGGDEAFF
TRBJ1-1 | once | TRBD1 | TRBV5-1 | TGCGCCAGCAGCATTCAGGGGGCAACGGACACTGAAGCTTTCTTT | CASSIQGATDTEAFF
TRBJ2-3 | . | . | TRBV7-2 | TGTGCCAGTCTAGTTGGTGATAGCGGCATCACAGATACGCAGTATTTT | CASLVGDSGITDTQYF
TRBJ2-5 | . | . | TRBV4-2 | TGTGCCAGCAGCCAAGAGGGCAACTACCAAGAGACCCAGTACTTC | CASSQEGNYQETQYF
TRBJ2-3 | . | . | TRBV4-1 | TGCGCCAGCAGCCAAGAGAGAACTAATACGCAGTATTTT | CASSQERTNTQYF
TRBJ2-3 | . | . | TRBV10-1 | TGCGCCAGCAGTGAGACTAGCTCTTCGACGCAGTATTTT | CASSETSSSTQYF
TRBJ1-1 | . | . | TRBV5-1 | TGCGCCAGCAGCTCCAGTCAGATGAACACTGAAGCTTTCTTT | CASSSSQMNTEAFF
TRBJ1-2 | . | . | TRBV4-3 | TGCGCCAGCAGCCAACTCGCGGCTAACTATGGCTACACCTTC | CASSQLAANYGYTF
TRBJ1-1 | . | . | TRBV10-3 | TGTGCCATCAGTGGAAGGGCCAGGGGCGAAAACACTGAAGCTTTCTTT | CAISGRARGENTEAFF